This paragraph covers one T cell receptor beta chain sequence. Profiled with immunoSEQ multiplex PCR; TCRdb holds only in-frame clones, not every one. Found here are 84,000 or so clones, about 85% of them singletons; the top ten hold over 1.2%. The sample originates from a study of T cell responses to AZD1222 COVID-19 vaccine. Sequencing was performed on peripheral blood, taken on day 0 of AZD1222 vaccination. The source is an adult in good health.

DNA for the CDR3: TGTGCCAGCAGTGAAGCCAGGGGGCATACGCAGTATTTT. It codes for CASSEARGHTQYF. The chain combines TRBV6-4 with TRBJ2-3; TRBD1 aligns across 8 bases. J lost 7 bases, V lost 3 bases, and 3 bases had no gene match. CDR1 MRHNA and CDR2 SNTAGT come from the germline V gene. The CDR3 extends over 13 amino acids.